The 24 T cell receptor beta chains below come from one sample, sequenced in a study of metastatic and nonmetastatic thyroid tumors. Thyroid surgery had not been preceded by any treatment in any patient. TCRdb redid the clone calls on the PCR reads using MiXCR. This table holds fewer than 35,000 clones, over 15% found once. The source material was blood. Every receptor here comes from a male donor with papillary thyroid cancer or a benign thyroid nodule (not recorded which). Some clones in this sample may be carry-over from other donors' samples.

This clone was recorded many times. The chain uses TRBV11-3 and TRBJ2-7; 10 nucleotides match TRBD2. Germline V gene data show CDR1 as SGHNT and CDR2 as YENEEA. The CDR3 is 15 residues long. With V trimmed by 6 bases and J by 0 bases, 5 bases remained unmatched. The CDR3 spells CASRSTSGFSYEQYF. The CDR3 nucleotides are TGTGCCAGCAGATCGACTAGCGGGTTCTCCTACGAGCAGTACTTC.

This clone has ten or more counts. The rearrangement links TRBV19 to TRBJ2-1, with D unclear. Germline assignment: CDR1 LNHDA and CDR2 SQIVND (reference sequence). V gave up 7 bases and J gave up 1 base, with 11 bases separating them. The CDR3 consists of 14 residues. The CDR3 nucleotides read TGTGCCAGTAAAGGGCACAGTTCCTACAATGAGCAGTTCTTC. Encoded protein: CASKGHSSYNEQFF. Using reference TRBV19 and TRBJ2-1 for the parts outside the CDR3, the full variable domain is DGGITQSPKYLFRKEGQNVTLSCEQNLNHDAMYWYRQDPGQGLRLIYYSQIVNDFQKGDIAEGYSVSREKKESFPLTVTSAQKNPTAFYLCASKGHSSYNEQFFGPGTRLTVL.

This clone was counted ten times or more. The rearrangement links TRBV15 to TRBJ2-3; D remains ambiguous. The V gene lost 0 bases and the J gene lost 2 bases, with 12 bases spanning the gap. In germline, CDR1 is LNHNV, CDR2 YYDKDF (reference sequence). There are 16 residues in the CDR3. In DNA form, the CDR3 reads TGTGCCACCAGCAGAGATAATTGGGGAACCACAGATACGCAGTATTTT. Translating it yields CATSRDNWGTTDTQYF.

This chain links TRBV5-1 with TRBJ1-1; no clear D. The CDR3 totals 15 residues. In germline, CDR1 is SGHRS, CDR2 YFSETQ. Trimming cost V 4 bases and J 4 bases, with 17 bases left between them. CDR3 loop: CASSPGEGAGTEAFF. The CDR3, as DNA: TGCGCCAGCAGCCCCGGGGAGGGTGCGGGCACTGAAGCTTTCTTT.

This clone was found a few times. The chain couples TRBV28 to TRBJ1-5; no definite D call. The CDR3 sequence is 13 residues long. Germline V gives CDR1 MDHEN, CDR2 SYDVKM. Trimming left V 6 bases short and J 0 bases short, with 6 bases between. The CDR3 loop is CASRYSSNQPQHF. CDR3 in DNA: TGTGCCAGCAGGTACAGTAGCAATCAGCCCCAGCATTTT. Looking up the rest from reference TRBV28 and TRBJ1-5 gives the full variable domain: DVKVTQSSRYLVKRTGEKVFLECVQDMDHENMFWYRQDPGLGLRLIYFSYDVKMKEKGDIPEGYSVSREKKERFSLILESASTNQTSMYLCASRYSSNQPQHFGDGTRLSIL.

In its sample, this clone was seen a few times. One junction end does not reproduce the germline sequence, and a read error may be involved. V and J are TRBV27 and TRBJ2-1; 8 bases fit TRBD2. In germline, CDR1 is MNHEY, CDR2 SMNVEV (reference sequence). The CDR3 sequence is 14 residues long. CDR3 loop: CASSRGGNYSEQFF. The CDR3 DNA sequence: TGTGCCAGCAGCCGCGGGGGGAACTACAGTGAGCAGTTCTTC.

In this sample, this clone turned up many times. This chain connects TRBV5-6 to TRBJ2-7, with D unresolved. V was cut by 0 bases and J by 0 bases, with 10 bases left in between. This CDR3 is built from 15 residues. Looked up from germline, CDR1 is SGHDT and CDR2 is YYEEEE. Here the CDR3 reads CASSLVAENSYEQYF. The CDR3 DNA follows: TGTGCCAGCAGCTTGGTCGCGGAGAACTCCTACGAGCAGTACTTC.

This clone was counted ten times or more. The chain is built from TRBV7-2 and TRBJ1-3; D is undetermined. The germline V and J ends were trimmed by 3 bases and 4 bases, with 4 bases remaining between them. The CDR3 is made up of 12 amino acids. Germline loops: CDR1 SGHTA, CDR2 FQGNSA. The chain's CDR3 is CASSLGGNTIYF. In DNA, the CDR3 is TGTGCCAGCAGCTTGGGAGGAAACACCATATATTTT.

This clone was recorded many times. V is TRBV7-2 and J is TRBJ2-3; tentatively, D is TRBD2 (6 bases). Germline CDR1 and CDR2: SGHTA and FQGNSA. V dropped 3 bases and J dropped 1 base, with 17 bases sitting between them. This CDR3 has 17 amino acids. The CDR3 nucleotides are TGTGCCAGCAGCTTGGCCGGGACTGGGGCCCGCACAGATACGCAGTATTTT. Translated: CASSLAGTGARTDTQYF.

In its sample, this clone is medium-sized. The chain links TRBV28 to TRBJ1-1, with unresolved D. CDR1 is MDHEN, CDR2 SYDVKM, per germline. Trimming pared 2 bases from V and 7 bases from J, leaving 5 bases between. The CDR3 loop spans 11 amino acids. The CDR3 DNA reads as TGTGCCAGCAGTTTAGGTTTTGAAGCTTTCTTT. This translates into CASSLGFEAFF.

By its share, this clone is medium-sized. V is TRBV6-1 and J is TRBJ2-7, with a tentative D call TRBD2 (5 bases). Trimming shortened V by 6 bases and J by 0 bases, and 9 bases separated the two germline ends. The CDR3 runs to 13 residues. Germline-derived CDR1 and CDR2 are MNHNS and SASEGT. The DNA for the CDR3 is TGTGCCAGCAGACTTCGGGACTCCTACGAGCAGTACTTC. This encodes CASRLRDSYEQYF.

At least ten counts were recorded for this clone. J is TRBJ2-1 and V is TRBV3-1, with D hard to call. CDR1 and CDR2 from the germline V gene are LGHDT and YNNKEL (reference sequence). Trimming stripped 3 bases from V and 5 bases from J, with 8 bases between. This CDR3 region has 13 residues. The CDR3 here is CASSHMGDNEQFF. CDR3 bases: TGTGCCAGCAGCCATATGGGCGACAATGAGCAGTTCTTC.

Many counts were recorded for this clone. Other DNA sequences in this sample translate to the same CDR3. V is TRBV4-2 and J is TRBJ2-5; weak D call: TRBD1 (6 bases). The V end was cut by 1 base, the J end by 2 bases, with 11 bases between. The CDR3 covers 15 residues. CDR1 is LGHNA and CDR2 is YNFKEQ in the germline V gene. In nucleotides, the CDR3 is TGTGCCAGCAGCCAAGCGCCGGGACAACAAGAGACCCAGTACTTC. It yields the protein CASSQAPGQQETQYF.

This clone was detected ten times or more. This chain uses TRBV20-1 with TRBJ2-7; no clear D gene. CDR3 length: 12 amino acids. V was trimmed by 0 bases and J by 3 bases, leaving 6 bases between them. Germline CDR1 DFQATT, CDR2 SNEGSKA (reference sequence). This CDR3 is CSAREYLYEQYF. The CDR3 coding sequence is TGCAGTGCTAGAGAGTACCTCTACGAGCAGTACTTC.

Many counts were recorded for this clone. With a much larger clone just one base away, this may be a read error. The chain links TRBV6-1 to TRBJ2-6; a possible D gene is TRBD1 (5 bases). Germline CDR1 is MNHNS and CDR2 is SASEGT. The CDR3 covers 15 residues. CDR3 in amino acids: CASSEGGIVANALTF. CDR3 sequence (DNA): TGTGCCAGCAGTGAAGGGGGCATAGTGGCCAACGCCCTGACTTTC.

This clone was recorded at least ten times. The V call is TRBV30, the J call TRBJ1-6, with 9 bases fitting TRBD1. V lost 2 bases and J lost 11; bases outside the gene matches: 13. CDR3 length: 16 residues. Germline assignment: CDR1 GTSNPN and CDR2 SVGIG (reference sequence). Here the CDR3 DNA reads TGTGCCTGGAGTTATCCCAGTGGACAGGGGTATCCACCCCTCCACTTT. Amino acid sequence: CAWSYPSGQGYPPLHF.

This clone has a handful of counts. The chain employs TRBV6-1 and TRBJ2-3; weak D call: TRBD1 (6 bases). CDR1 MNHNS and CDR2 SASEGT come from the germline V gene. The CDR3 extends over 13 amino acids. V shed 1 base and J shed 8 bases, with 10 bases lying between them. The CDR3 DNA reads TGTGCCAGCAGTGAAGGGGCAGGGGCTACGCAGTATTTT. This gives the protein CASSEGAGATQYF.

This clone was seen a handful of times. The genes are TRBV6-2 or TRBV6-3 and TRBJ2-7; 7 nucleotides agree with TRBD1. CDR1 is MNHEY, CDR2 SVGEGT, per germline. The CDR3 contains 15 residues. V was pared by 5 bases and J by 0 bases, with 7 bases of the junction left unmatched. The CDR3, as DNA: TGTGCCAGCAGTCACGACAGGGCAAGCTCCTACGAGCAGTACTTC. This gives the protein CASSHDRASSYEQYF.

On this clone: Its ends do not fully match the called genes, so a read error is possible. This sequence joins TRBV11-1 and TRBJ2-6; D remains unclear. The germline V gene encodes CDR1 SGHAT and CDR2 FQDESV (reference sequence). CDR3 length: 19 residues. In nucleotides, the CDR3 is TGTGCCATCAGCTCCGGGTCACACCCTCGCCTCTCTGGGGCCAACGTCCTGACTTTC. Its translation: CAISSGSHPRLSGANVLTF.

V usage is TRBV20-1 and J usage is TRBJ2-7, with 9 bases aligning to TRBD1. Trimming took 0 bases from V and 5 from J; bases not matched to a gene: 14. The CDR3 consists of 17 residues. Germline V gene sequence: CDR1 DFQATT, CDR2 SNEGSKA (reference sequence). In DNA form, the CDR3 reads TGCAGTGCTAGAGATGAGTCCGGGACAGGGTTTTACCACGAGCAGTACTTC. Translation: CSARDESGTGFYHEQYF.

J is TRBJ2-7 and V is TRBV20-1, with 9 bases lining up with TRBD2. CDR1 is DFQATT, CDR2 SNEGSKA, per germline (reference sequence). V lost 6 bases and J lost 2; bases outside the gene matches: 8. The CDR3 length is 14 residues. The CDR3 here is CSAVGAGGTYEQYF. In nucleotides, the CDR3 is TGCAGTGCCGTAGGAGCGGGAGGTACCTACGAGCAGTACTTC.

This clone was found a few times. The junction departs from germline at one end; a sequencing error may be responsible. The chain is built from TRBV28 and TRBJ2-1; 9 nucleotides match TRBD2. Germline V gene sequence: CDR1 MDHEN, CDR2 SYDVKM. This CDR3 is built from 19 residues. CDR3 in amino acids: CASSRPGLAGGSIDNELFF. As DNA, the CDR3 is TGTGCCAGCAGTAGACCGGGACTAGCTGGGGGCTCAATAGATAATGAGCTGTTCTTC.

A remark on this clone: The conserved phenylalanine or tryptophan normally closing the CDR3 is absent here, so this likely arose from a read error. CDR3: CASSLGTSGRTFNTDTQYV. CDR3 coding DNA: TGTGCCAGCAGTCTCGGGACTAGCGGGAGGACATTTAACACAGATACGCAGTATGTT. This chain links TRBV6-2 or TRBV6-3 with TRBJ2-3, with TRBD2 matching 15 bases. The CDR3 extends over 19 amino acids. CDR1 is MNHEY, CDR2 SVGEGT, per germline. Unmatched junction bases numbered 11, after V lost 5 bases and J lost 2 bases.

The genes are TRBV28 and TRBJ1-5; D uncertain. In germline, CDR1 is MDHEN, CDR2 SYDVKM. CDR3 length: 14 amino acids. V lost 2 bases to trimming and J lost 5 bases, with 10 bases between them. The CDR3 DNA reads as TGTGCCAGCAGTTTAGCCCGGTCGGATCAGCCCCAGCATTTT. Translation gives CASSLARSDQPQHF.